This paragraph covers one T cell receptor beta chain sequence. The clone's antigen remains unknown. No much larger clone is present one base from it, and per-base qualities are unavailable. This entry belongs to a study of cytomegalovirus exposure and HLA in healthy donors (dated by TCRdb to 2015 to 2018). For the study in its entirety: According to an earlier analysis of several hundred of the donors, 150 million to 200 million T cells yielded roughly 110 million unique TCR beta sequences and 276 Gb of sequence data. A later analysis re-analyzed previously published TCR beta repertoires from 666 donors and added high-resolution HLA genotyping to study TCR occurrence patterns. An earlier analysis of fewer than 700 of the donors applied high-throughput TCR beta sequencing to assess whether each TCR beta V gene segment acted as functional or pseudogenic. All discovery cohort repertoires had been generated using a single sequencing platform. Several DR-DQ haplotypes were treated as single units for association and clustering because of strong linkage in the cohort. A later genetic analysis used genome-wide SNP genotypes for about three fifths of the roughly 700 donors, treating that subset as a discovery cohort. The number of donors typed differed by locus, with about 620-630 for A, B, C, DRB1 and DQB1, around 560 for DQA1, over 600 for DPA1, and some 440 for DPB1. The T cell repertoires of around 670 subjects were profiled by immunosequencing and related to cytomegalovirus serostatus. The genetic ancestry cluster associated with self-reported Caucasian donors included about 81% of the roughly 400 genotyped donors. To predict cytomegalovirus infection status, the study combined high-throughput TCR immunosequencing, statistical association of individual TCRs with disease status, and machine learning. The later analysis used no new phenotypic data to find candidate immune exposures, relying instead on TCR beta sequences and their occurrence across donors. The study aimed to test whether signatures of past pathogen exposure could be identified by cataloging public T cell receptors. An early release covering roughly 640 HLA-typed donors comprised 250 to 350 gigabases of sequencing data and about 90 million unique TCR sequences. HLA typing covered class I and class II loci at four-digit resolution. Donor age, sex, ethnicity and CMV serostatus were collected together with the repertoire data. Among some 400 genotyped donors of the cohort, an average of around 240,000 unique TCR beta nucleotide sequences were sequenced per donor, around 18% of them non-productive. In addition to the first cohort of roughly 670 subjects, a separate validation cohort of 130 or so different subjects was used. General study outcomes and caveats: The presence/absence analyses assumed that sequencing depth was roughly uniform across donors, and that assumption may not be true. Because the 87-base-pair reads could not distinguish some IMGT-functional V segments, including TRBV6-2 and TRBV6-3, those segments were excluded. A later genetic analysis associated a missense DCLRE1C variant with V-gene and J-gene trimming of TCR beta chains, and an independent cohort replicated the association. A later analysis found that TCR association rates varied across HLA loci, with DRB1 alleles showing the most associated TCRs and HLA-C alleles the fewest. Most TCR sequences were seen in very few donors, while some public TCRs were found in many individuals. A group of highly shared sequence variants was considered likely to be a technical artifact of the sequencing pipeline. In a later analysis, HLA-associated TCR beta chains were found to be more clonally expanded and to have lower generation probabilities than equally common non-associated chains. Immune exposure information for the cohort was limited to CMV serostatus. The cohort was sequenced for TCR beta chains only, and without alpha or paired-chain data the features that could be detected were limited. Most CMV-associated TCR beta chains appeared to be HLA-restricted in a later analysis, and the HLA associations seemed to be driven largely by CMV exposure. A later analysis associated around 16,000 TCR beta sequences with specific HLA alleles at a false discovery rate of 0.05. According to a later analysis, parvovirus B19, influenza, CMV and Epstein-Barr virus appeared linked to several top co-occurrence clusters. Strong co-occurrence of HLA alleles, especially DR and DQ, made assigning TCR associations to individual alleles difficult. The study listed over 150 TCR beta chains as associated with cytomegalovirus. According to a later genetic analysis, donors in an Asian-associated ancestry cluster had fewer N-insertions in productive TCRs than the roughly 660-donor mean. Broadly in line with IMGT annotations, most TCR beta V segments showed up in productive rearrangements about 90% or about 30% of the time in an earlier analysis of under 700 of the donors. A further reported finding was that TCR beta sequences accurately predicted the HLA-A and HLA-B alleles for most subjects in the first cohort. The authors suggested that the approach could potentially be generalized to other disease states and immunological phenotypes. The classifier was reported to diagnose cytomegalovirus status with high specificity and sensitivity in both the original and validation cohorts. Correlated functional status among segregating V segments might reflect linkage disequilibrium, but an unknown experimental factor could not be ruled out. About 17 rarely observed V segments, including chromosome 9 orphons, were excluded from the earlier analysis of 550 to 700 of the donors because counts were too low. In vitro tests confirmed that a few of the cytomegalovirus-associated TCR beta chains recognize cytomegalovirus antigens. Because HLA typing was unavailable for some donors at each locus, only the typed subset was used in association tests.

The protocol used for the library was the immunoSEQ multiplex PCR assay. A mixture of 60 forward primers for TCR Vbeta segments and 13 reverse primers for TCR Jbeta segments was used in the multiplex PCR. A multiplex PCR assay on genomic DNA amplified the CDR3 region of rearranged TCR beta genes. Amplified TCR beta libraries were sequenced as 87-base-pair reads on the Illumina HiSeq System. The study's own analysis went as follows. A later analysis tallied around 87 million unique TCR beta chains across the 610 or so repertoires, and some 10 million of those chains were shared by two or more donors. Raw reads were error-corrected and collapsed into unique sequences with a nearest-neighbor algorithm that merged closely related sequences to remove PCR and sequencing errors. CDR3 sequences were aligned to IMGT reference sequences to assign V, D and J gene segments. For a sequence to be retained, a match of at least six nucleotides was required to both a V gene segment and a J gene segment. Rearrangements were classified as productive when the CDR3 lacked stop codons and remained in frame with V and J, and all other rearrangements were classified as non-productive. CDR3 was defined by IMGT convention, running from the second conserved V-encoded cysteine to the conserved J-encoded phenylalanine. The earlier analysis of about 560 of the donors excluded any sequence lacking an unambiguous match to a single V gene segment. In an earlier analysis of approximately 550 of the donors, V segments were called functional above 56.7% productive rearrangements and were called segregating when the between-donor standard deviation exceeded 5%. A statistical classification framework was built to diagnose cytomegalovirus status from the catalog of TCR beta chain sequences. A later analysis assigned V and J genes by comparing TCR nucleotide sequences with IMGT/GENE-DB human TR gene sequences. Using the TCRdist pipeline, a later analysis assigned CDR3 sequences along with most-parsimonious VDJ recombination scenarios. A later analysis defined each TCR beta chain by its CDR3 amino acid sequence plus V-gene family, and excluded reads lacking a unique V-gene family. In a later analysis, 450 to 600 highly shared, low-generation-probability nucleotide sequences were removed to address suspected cross-contamination and a sequencing artifact. For each public chain, a later analysis derived a clonal expansion index from normalized ranks of inferred template counts within each repertoire. In a later analysis, generation probabilities were computed with a VDJ recombination model fitted to out-of-frame rearrangements, and the resulting probabilities were checked against IGoR. A later analysis scored TCR-TCR, TCR-HLA and TCR-CMV co-occurrence with hypergeometric tests, applying a repertoire-size bias correction to TCR pairs. False discovery rates were estimated in a later analysis by permuting HLA or CMV assignments 20 times. In a later analysis, co-occurring TCRs were grouped with DBSCAN, and TCRdist sequence similarity was added when clustering was performed within HLA-allele-positive subsets. Repertoires with fewer than 30,000 or more than 120,000 public chains, plus five repertoires with anomalous nucleotide sharing, were excluded from co-occurrence clustering. In TCRdb, the immuneACCESS table is reduced to in-frame sequences with V and J assigned. These tables do not hold every clone; where another copy was compared, an unresolved V gene accounts for under half, and the others remain unexplained. D and trimming were read from the DNA, whereas the V and J calls and clone size are those reported in that table. The sample has about 200,000 clones on record, approximately 79% of them singletons. In total, the top ten clones hold roughly 1.5% of the sample.

In total, 630 or so healthy bone marrow donors made up the cohort. All cohort members were sampled while nominally healthy, although unrecorded immune exposures were likely present. The donor tested CMV seropositive and was one of the 289 seropositive cohort members. A peripheral blood sample was provided by each donor, and peripheral blood mononuclear cells were used for TCR beta sequencing. The Qiagen DNeasy Blood Extraction Kit was used to extract genomic DNA from the blood cell samples. Looking up the germline V gene (reference sequence) yields CDR1 SGHKS and CDR2 YYEKEE. The CDR3, cysteine through phenylalanine, is 14 amino acids long. The CDR3 DNA has 42 bases and is translated from base 1. Between the V and J ends, shortened by 4 bases and 6 bases respectively, the junction contains 11 bases.

The chain employs TRBV5-5 and TRBJ1-6; there is no confident call for the D gene. This clonotype was sampled from a girl aged 5 to 17 in good health and CMV-seropositive. The sample consisted of PBMCs. The bases read TGTGCCAGCAGCCCCGGGAGTGTTAATTCACCCCTCCACTTT. This yields the protein CASSPGSVNSPLHF.